These T cell receptor beta chains were read from a single sample in a study of blood T cell repertoires in COVID-19. This table comes from immunoSEQ multiplex PCR, and its TCRdb copy is limited to in-frame clones, with some not included. Here the sample spans more than 150,000 clones, roughly 80% being singletons. The material sequenced was peripheral blood. The source of these receptors is a man aged 25-40 years with active or convalescent COVID-19. Both conserved end residues are trimmed from each CDR3.

CDR3aa: ASSVGQGKYNEQF
j_gene: TRBJ2-1
v_gene: TRBV9

CDR3aa: ASSLGQQETQY
j_gene: TRBJ2-5
v_gene: TRBV5-6

CDR3aa: ASSRGNSYGYT
j_gene: TRBJ1-2
v_gene: TRBV14

CDR3aa: ASSYSGGATDTQY
j_gene: TRBJ2-3
v_gene: TRBV6-2/TRBV6-3

CDR3aa: ASSFSTGNYEQY
j_gene: TRBJ2-7
v_gene: TRBV11-3

CDR3aa: ASSLQREFNEQF
j_gene: TRBJ2-1
v_gene: TRBV6-5

CDR3aa: ASSQESGRGYGYT
j_gene: TRBJ1-2
v_gene: TRBV3-1/TRBV3-2

CDR3aa: ASRTGTGTGGAF
j_gene: TRBJ1-1
v_gene: TRBV5-1

CDR3aa: ASSDLGGLWGYT
j_gene: TRBJ1-2
v_gene: TRBV6-1

CDR3aa: ASSLLGGSGELF
j_gene: TRBJ2-2
v_gene: TRBV27

CDR3aa: ASSLGHTGGADEQF
j_gene: TRBJ2-1
v_gene: TRBV5-1

CDR3aa: ASSRTSGGAQNIQY
j_gene: TRBJ2-4
v_gene: TRBV5-4

CDR3aa: ASSTAGNTIY
j_gene: TRBJ1-3
v_gene: TRBV19

CDR3aa: ASSPLGQGGEKLF
j_gene: TRBJ1-4
v_gene: TRBV7-9

CDR3aa: ASTPRDGLAGGNGELF
j_gene: TRBJ2-2
v_gene: TRBV2

CDR3aa: ASSLGLAQNTGELF
j_gene: TRBJ2-2
v_gene: TRBV7-9

CDR3aa: ASSYSLGQGGTEAF
j_gene: TRBJ1-1
v_gene: TRBV6-5

CDR3aa: ASSHTPGNIQY
j_gene: TRBJ2-4
v_gene: TRBV6-5

CDR3aa: ASSLKLTGDFNSPLH
j_gene: TRBJ1-6
v_gene: TRBV5-8

CDR3aa: ASRWTGSTSGANVLT
j_gene: TRBJ2-6
v_gene: TRBV5-4